Each of the 30 T cell receptor beta chains below was sequenced from the same sample in a study of T cell repertoires in cytomegalovirus infection. TCRdb reanalysed the reads using MiXCR and keeps one entry per CDR3 protein. The repertoire holds 150,000 to 200,000 distinct CDR3 sequences, roughly 30% seen once, with under 35% in the top ten. Source material: PBMCs. The receptors come from a human donor in good health (CMV status not recorded). Some clones in this sample may be carry-over from other donors' samples.

The chain joins TRBV11-2 to TRBJ1-1; D call uncertain. Germline V gene lookup returns CDR1 SGHAT and CDR2 FQNNGV. V was cut by 0 bases and J by 0 bases, with 5 bases left in between. The CDR3 has 14 residues. The CDR3 DNA is TGTGCCAGCAGCTTAGATTTCCTGAACACTGAAGCTTTCTTT. It codes for CASSLDFLNTEAFF.

The chain couples TRBV12-3 or TRBV12-4 to TRBJ2-2; the match to TRBD1 covers 7 bases. V shed 6 bases and J 3 bases; nucleotides not matched to a gene: 7. The CDR3 totals 15 residues. The CDR3 reads CASSRGQADTGELFF. In DNA form, the CDR3 reads TGTGCCAGCAGCCGAGGACAGGCGGACACCGGGGAGCTGTTTTTT.

Many counts were recorded for this clonotype. V gene TRBV7-8 combines with J gene TRBJ1-1, with D uncertain. V was cut by 7 bases and J by 0 bases, with 12 bases left in between. The CDR3 is made up of 14 amino acids. Germline V gives CDR1 SGHVS, CDR2 FQNEAQ. CDR3 nucleotides: TGTGCCAGCAAGATTGGCAGTATGAACACTGAAGCTTTCTTT. Translating gives CASKIGSMNTEAFF.

The sample holds many counts of this clonotype. V gene TRBV12-3 or TRBV12-4 combines with J gene TRBJ2-3, with 12 nucleotides matching TRBD1. J was trimmed by 5 bases and V by 5 bases; bases with no gene match: 11. The CDR3 covers 17 residues. CDR3 in DNA: TGTGCCAGCAGTCTCCGGGACAGGGGGCGATCCATAGATACGCAGTATTTT. The encoded protein is CASSLRDRGRSIDTQYF.

J is TRBJ2-2 and V is TRBV6-2 or TRBV6-3, with TRBD2 matching 12 bases. This CDR3 has 15 amino acids. Trimming at V came to 4 bases and at J to 5 bases, leaving 2 bases not matched to a gene. The germline CDR1 and CDR2 sequences are MNHEY and SVGEGT. The CDR3 DNA reads as TGTGCCAGCAGTTTGACTAGCGGGGGAACCGGGGAGCTGTTTTTT. Its translation: CASSLTSGGTGELFF.

This clonotype was found a few times. The chain employs TRBV11-2 and TRBJ2-3, with 8 bases identical to TRBD2. CDR3 length equals 14 residues. CDR1 and CDR2 (germline): SGHAT, FQNNGV. After removal of 5 bases from V and 5 bases from J, the junction contained 6 bases not matched to a gene. The CDR3 DNA follows: TGTGCCAGCAGCCACGGGGGGGCCGGAGATACGCAGTATTTT. Protein product: CASSHGGAGDTQYF.

On this clonotype itself: A read error may produce the germline difference seen at one junction end. The chain joins TRBV12-3 or TRBV12-4 to TRBJ2-3, with 7 nucleotides matching TRBD2. The CDR3 sequence is 15 residues long. CDR3: CASSLRDSGGDKQYF. In DNA form, the CDR3 reads TGTGCCAGCAGTTTACGGGACTCGGGGGGAGATAAGCAGTATTTT.

J is TRBJ1-6 and V is TRBV7-9, with 9 bases that match TRBD1. This CDR3 region has 15 residues. From germline, CDR1 is SEHNR and CDR2 FQNEAQ (reference sequence). Trimming at V came to 4 bases and at J to 9 bases, leaving 7 bases not matched to a gene. CDR3 DNA sequence: TGTGCCAGCAGCTCTCTACAGGGGGCAGGTTCACCCCTCCACTTT. Its translation is CASSSLQGAGSPLHF. The full variable domain, rest sourced from reference TRBV7-9 and TRBJ1-6, is DTGVSQNPRHKITKRGQNVTFRCDPISEHNRLYWYRQTLGQGPEFLTYFQNEAQLEKSRLLSDRFSAERPKGSFSTLEIQRTEQGDSAMYLCASSSLQGAGSPLHFGNGTRLTVT.

The rearrangement links TRBV27 to TRBJ2-1; D is unresolved. Germline values: CDR1 MNHEY, CDR2 SMNVEV (reference sequence). Between the trimmed V and J ends, which lost 6 bases and 5 bases, there was a span of 8 bases. This CDR3 region has 12 residues. CDR3 amino acids: CASRHAHNEQFF. For the CDR3, the DNA is TGTGCCAGCAGACACGCCCACAATGAGCAGTTCTTC.

The genes are TRBV28 and TRBJ1-4, with unresolved D. Trimming cost V 8 bases and J 6 bases, with 7 bases left between them. This CDR3 comprises 11 residues. Germline assignment: CDR1 MDHEN and CDR2 SYDVKM. In DNA, the CDR3 is TGTGCCAGCCGGGAGGATGAAAAACTGTTTTTT. Translation gives CASREDEKLFF.

Details on this clonotype: A much larger clone differs by one base, so this may be a read error. The CDR3 DNA is TGTGCCAGCAGCTCTAAACCCTCGGGACAGGGGCTCGGCATTCAGTACTTC. Protein: CASSSKPSGQGLGIQYF. J is TRBJ2-4 and V is TRBV7-2, with TRBD1 matching 10 bases. Germline V CDR1 and CDR2: SGHTA, FQGNSA. The CDR3 has 17 residues. With V trimmed by 4 bases and J by 9 bases, 15 bases remained unmatched.

This chain uses TRBV20-1 with TRBJ1-2, with D perhaps TRBD1 (5 bases). The CDR3 length is 15 residues. Per germline, CDR1 DFQATT and CDR2 SNEGSKA (reference sequence). The V gene lost 4 bases and the J gene lost 6 bases, with 21 bases spanning the gap. CDR3 nucleotide sequence: TGCAGTGCTACCTTACTGGGACGGGCTTGGGATGGCTACACCTTC. Its protein product is CSATLLGRAWDGYTF.

The V call is TRBV4-1, the J call TRBJ2-1; 9 bases align to TRBD1. Germline V gene sequence: CDR1 MGHRA, CDR2 YSYEKL. V lost 5 bases, J lost 4 bases, and 6 bases stayed unmatched. There are 15 residues in the CDR3. CDR3 in DNA: TGCGCCAGCAGCTCCGGGACAGGGAATTACAATGAGCAGTTCTTC. Translated: CASSSGTGNYNEQFF.

This clonotype appeared many times. V usage is TRBV7-2 and J usage is TRBJ1-3; D uncertain. This CDR3 is 15 amino acids long. V lost 0 bases to trimming and J lost 0 bases, with 6 bases between them. Germline V gene data show CDR1 as SGHTA and CDR2 as FQGNSA. In DNA form, the CDR3 reads TGTGCCAGCAGCTTAGCGGTCACCTCTGGAAACACCATATATTTT. Protein: CASSLAVTSGNTIYF.

The V call is TRBV11-2, the J call TRBJ2-7, with a weak D call TRBD1 (5 bases). Trimming stripped 5 bases from V and 0 bases from J, with 14 bases between. This CDR3 is built from 15 residues. Germline V lookup: CDR1 SGHAT, CDR2 FQNNGV. CDR3 residues: CASSRTRVPSYEQYF. As DNA, the CDR3 is TGTGCCAGCAGCCGGACAAGGGTCCCCTCCTACGAGCAGTACTTC.

Remarks on this clonotype: This may come from a read error, since a much larger clone is one base off. The chain couples TRBV7-8 to TRBJ2-3; D uncertain. V gave up 4 bases and J gave up 1 base, with 12 bases separating them. The CDR3 totals 15 residues. Germline V gene lookup returns CDR1 SGHVS and CDR2 FQNEAQ. Written as DNA, the CDR3 is TGTGCCAGCAGCTCAACTAACCGACGCACAGATACGCAGTATTTT. Its translation: CASSSTNRRTDTQYF.

The CDR3 bases are TGTGCCAGCAGCTTGAGAGCGGGGGCCTACAATGAGCAGTTCTTC. This sequence encodes CASSLRAGAYNEQFF. The rearrangement links TRBV5-5 to TRBJ2-1; TRBD2 agrees at 8 bases. The CDR3 extends over 15 amino acids. J gave up 2 bases and V 1 base, and 2 bases lay outside the gene matches. CDR1 is SGHKS, CDR2 YYEKEE, per germline (reference sequence).

This clonotype was seen a handful of times. The gene calls are TRBV12-3 or TRBV12-4 and TRBJ2-7; no clear D. V lost 2 bases, J lost 7 bases, and 3 bases lay in between. The CDR3 runs 10 residues. CDR3 residues: CASSLREQYF. The CDR3 nucleotides read TGTGCCAGCAGTTTAAGGGAGCAGTACTTC.

Many counts were recorded for this clonotype. This rearrangement joins TRBV6-4 to TRBJ2-3; TRBD2 agrees at 10 bases. CDR1 MRHNA and CDR2 SNTAGT come from the germline V gene. CDR3 length equals 15 residues. The J segment lost 1 base and the V segment lost 3 bases, leaving 1 base of the junction unmatched. In nucleotides, the CDR3 is TGTGCCAGCAGTGAAACTAGCGGGGGCACAGATACGCAGTATTTT. Translated, it gives CASSETSGGTDTQYF.

This rearrangement joins TRBV20-1 to TRBJ2-7; 7 bases are a match to TRBD2. CDR3 size: 11 residues. Germline CDR1 DFQATT, CDR2 SNEGSKA (reference sequence). The V segment lost 6 bases and the J segment 9 bases; nucleotides outside the gene matches: 8. CDR3 nucleotides: TGCAGTGCCCAGGACGGGGAGGGGCAGTACTTC. Amino acid sequence: CSAQDGEGQYF.

This clonotype occurred a few times. The J gene is TRBJ1-5, the V gene TRBV5-1, with 7 bases lining up with TRBD1. In germline, CDR1 is SGHRS, CDR2 YFSETQ. The CDR3 extends over 13 amino acids. V shed 4 bases, J shed 8 bases, and the junction held 6 bases outside the gene matches. The CDR3 DNA reads as TGCGCCAGCAGCATACAGGGGCAGGAGCCCCAGCATTTT. It translates to CASSIQGQEPQHF. Full variable domain (missing parts from reference TRBV5-1 and TRBJ1-5): KAGVTQTPRYLIKTRGQQVTLSCSPISGHRSVSWYQQTPGQGLQFLFEYFSETQRNKGNFPGRFSGRQFSNSRSEMNVSTLELGDSALYLCASSIQGQEPQHFGDGTRLSIL.

This clonotype showed up just a few times. This chain connects TRBV12-3 or TRBV12-4 to TRBJ2-5; weak D call: TRBD1 (5 bases). The CDR3 runs 15 residues. The V and J ends lost 4 bases and 0 bases respectively, with 12 bases between them. The CDR3 DNA reads TGTGCCAGCAGTTACAGACAGAGCTACCAAGAGACCCAGTACTTC. Its protein product is CASSYRQSYQETQYF.

This chain uses TRBV13 with TRBJ2-7; 11 bases map to TRBD2. The CDR3 spans 16 residues. The trim removed 5 bases at V and 2 bases at J, leaving 8 bases unmatched. Looked up from germline, CDR1 is PRHDT and CDR2 is FYEKMQ (reference sequence). CDR3 coding DNA: TGTGCCAGCAGCACGGAGCTTAGCGGGGGGGCCTACGAGCAGTACTTC. Encoded protein: CASSTELSGGAYEQYF.

This chain connects TRBV29-1 to TRBJ2-1, with 8 positions matching TRBD2. The germline V gene encodes CDR1 SQVTM and CDR2 ANQGSEA. J was trimmed by 0 bases and V by 0 bases; bases with no gene match: 10. The CDR3 covers 18 residues. CDR3 in amino acids: CSVEDRGASGGSYNEQFF. Written as DNA, the CDR3 is TGCAGCGTTGAAGACCGGGGAGCGAGCGGGGGCTCCTACAATGAGCAGTTCTTC.

This rearrangement joins TRBV7-8 to TRBJ2-1; 11 bases map to TRBD2. Germline assignment: CDR1 SGHVS and CDR2 FQNEAQ. CDR3 length equals 15 residues. After removal of 11 bases from V and 7 bases from J, the junction contained 13 bases not matched to a gene. The CDR3 region has the DNA TGTGCCTCAGGTGCTAGCGCTAGCGGGGGGAATGAGCAGTTCTTC. Protein sequence: CASGASASGGNEQFF.

This clonotype appeared a few times. V is TRBV5-6 and J is TRBJ1-1; no firm D call. Trimming left V 3 bases short and J 0 bases short, with 12 bases between. The germline gives CDR1 SGHDT, CDR2 YYEEEE. The CDR3 sequence is 15 residues long. The CDR3 loop reads CASSSPAGMNTEAFF. Here the CDR3 DNA reads TGTGCCAGCAGCTCCCCGGCGGGCATGAACACTGAAGCTTTCTTT.

V and J are TRBV9 and TRBJ1-5; TRBD1 matches 11 bases. Trimming at V came to 3 bases and at J to 6 bases, leaving 5 bases not matched to a gene. CDR1 SGDLS and CDR2 YYNGEE come from the germline V gene. CDR3 length equals 15 residues. The DNA of the CDR3 is TGTGCCAGCAGCGCTTCCGGGACAGGGGGTCAGCCCCAGCATTTT. This encodes CASSASGTGGQPQHF.

The V and J genes are TRBV7-9 and TRBJ1-3; no definite D call. The CDR3 is 15 residues long. Trimming took 7 bases from V and 0 from J, leaving 13 bases between them. Per germline, CDR1 SEHNR and CDR2 FQNEAQ (reference sequence). DNA for the CDR3: TGTGCCAGCATCCCGATGACGGACTCTGGAAACACCATATATTTT. It yields the protein CASIPMTDSGNTIYF. Using reference TRBV7-9 and TRBJ1-3 for the parts outside the CDR3, the full variable domain is DTGVSQNPRHKITKRGQNVTFRCDPISEHNRLYWYRQTLGQGPEFLTYFQNEAQLEKSRLLSDRFSAERPKGSFSTLEIQRTEQGDSAMYLCASIPMTDSGNTIYFGEGSWLTVV.

V gene TRBV20-1 combines with J gene TRBJ1-5; 7 bases are a match to TRBD1. Germline CDR1 and CDR2: DFQATT and SNEGSKA (reference sequence). This CDR3 is built from 13 residues. V lost 3 bases to trimming and J lost 4 bases; unmatched junction nucleotides: 3. CDR3 region: CSARTGPNQPQHF. The CDR3, as DNA: TGCAGTGCTAGGACAGGGCCAAATCAGCCCCAGCATTTT.

This clonotype came up a few times. The V and J genes are TRBV6-5 and TRBJ1-6; 11 nucleotides line up with TRBD1. This CDR3 spans 17 amino acids. CDR1 and CDR2 from the germline V gene are MNHEY and SVGAGI. Unmatched junction bases numbered 10, after V lost 2 bases and J lost 10 bases. The CDR3 region is CASSYMGQGGQKSPLHF. The DNA of the CDR3 is TGTGCCAGCAGTTACATGGGACAGGGGGGACAAAAGTCACCCCTCCACTTT.